These 22 T cell receptor beta chains were sequenced from one sample in a study of radiotherapy plus CTLA-4 blockade in lung cancer. Repertoires were generated with immunoSEQ multiplex PCR, while TCRdb's copy carries only in-frame clones and drops some. This sample yields over 80,000 clones, of which 75% to 90% are seen a single time; 0.75% to 1% belongs to the top ten. Here the sequenced sample was peripheral blood, taken from a patient treated with radiotherapy plus ipilimumab. All receptors derive from a human donor with non-small cell lung cancer who had stable disease on radiotherapy plus ipilimumab.

This clone was recorded a few times. The V and J genes are TRBV9 and TRBJ1-6; D remains ambiguous. The CDR3 runs 15 residues. The germline CDR1 and CDR2 sequences are SGDLS and YYNGEE. Trimming removed 0 bases from V and 9 bases from J, with 13 bases in between. CDR3 protein: CASSVAGLGISPLHF. The DNA of the CDR3 is TGTGCCAGCAGCGTAGCGGGGTTGGGGATTTCACCCCTCCACTTT.

This chain links TRBV5-1 with TRBJ2-7, with 7 positions matching TRBD1. From germline, CDR1 is SGHRS and CDR2 YFSETQ. CDR3 length equals 14 residues. The J segment lost 2 bases and the V segment lost 3 bases, leaving 5 bases of the junction unmatched. The CDR3 region is CASSSSGTAYEQYF. In DNA form, the CDR3 reads TGCGCCAGCAGCTCCTCCGGGACAGCCTACGAGCAGTACTTC.

The gene calls are TRBV2 and TRBJ2-3; D assignment may be TRBD1 or TRBD2 (6 bases each). Germline loops: CDR1 SNHLY, CDR2 FYNNEI. The CDR3 has 15 amino acids. Trimming took off 8 bases at V and 0 bases at J, with 15 bases between the two ends. CDR3 protein: CASPRGVGSTDTQYF. The DNA of the CDR3 is TGTGCCAGCCCGAGGGGGGTGGGTAGCACAGATACGCAGTATTTT.

The rearrangement joins TRBV9 to TRBJ1-4; 11 bases align to TRBD1. J lost 8 bases, V lost 6 bases, and 6 bases had no gene match. The CDR3 spans 14 residues. Germline lookup yields CDR1 SGDLS and CDR2 YYNGEE. Here the CDR3 reads CASTPGQGGEKLFF. The CDR3 DNA reads TGTGCCAGCACCCCGGGACAGGGGGGAGAAAAACTGTTTTTT.

This clone has only a few counts. The chain couples TRBV19 to TRBJ1-2, with 10 bases fitting TRBD1. The V gene's germline CDR1 is LNHDA and CDR2 SQIVND (reference sequence). V was clipped by 6 bases and J by 8 bases; unmatched bases: 6. The CDR3 extends over 13 amino acids. CDR3 region: CASSEDRGKGYTF. As DNA, the CDR3 is TGTGCCAGTAGCGAGGACAGGGGGAAAGGCTACACCTTC.

The chain uses TRBV6-1 and TRBJ2-3; D is undetermined. The CDR3 has 14 residues. The V gene lost 8 bases and the J gene lost 0 bases, with 12 bases spanning the gap. Germline V lookup: CDR1 MNHNS, CDR2 SASEGT. The DNA of the CDR3 is TGTGCCAGCTACCGAATTGCCAGCACAGATACGCAGTATTTT. Translation gives CASYRIASTDTQYF.

This rearrangement joins TRBV6-1 to TRBJ1-5; no clear D gene. The CDR3 extends over 13 amino acids. Germline V gene sequence: CDR1 MNHNS, CDR2 SASEGT. V lost 2 bases and J lost 7, with 9 bases in between. The CDR3 reads CASSERVRQPQHF. DNA of the CDR3: TGTGCCAGCAGTGAAAGGGTCCGCCAGCCCCAGCATTTT.

In its sample, this clone was seen a few times. This chain uses TRBV12-5 with TRBJ2-1; 10 nucleotides match TRBD1. The germline gives CDR1 LGHNT, CDR2 FRNRAP. J was trimmed by 7 bases and V by 3 bases; bases with no gene match: 12. The CDR3 consists of 17 residues. CDR3: CASGLQTGGRIRNEQFF. The CDR3 DNA is TGTGCTAGTGGTTTACAGACAGGGGGCCGGATTAGGAATGAGCAGTTCTTC.

The J gene is TRBJ2-5, the V gene TRBV28; D gene uncertain. The V gene's germline CDR1 is MDHEN and CDR2 SYDVKM. The CDR3 spans 14 residues. The V end lost 5 bases, the J end lost 5 bases, and 15 bases lay between the germline ends. The CDR3 is CASSGRGDHETQYF. DNA of the CDR3: TGTGCCAGCAGTGGAAGAGGAGATCATGAGACCCAGTACTTC.

This clone was detected only once. This rearrangement joins TRBV14 to TRBJ1-6; D is perhaps TRBD1 (6 bases). CDR3 size: 15 residues. V lost 2 bases to trimming and J lost 6 bases, with 11 bases between them. Per germline, CDR1 SGHDN and CDR2 FVKESK. This CDR3 reads CASSQSQGINSPLHF. The DNA of the CDR3 is TGTGCCAGCAGCCAATCACAGGGAATTAATTCACCCCTCCACTTT.

This rearrangement joins TRBV5-6 to TRBJ2-7; D might be TRBD1 or TRBD2, each matching 5 bases. V was clipped by 3 bases and J by 2 bases, with 9 bases between them. The CDR3 spans 13 residues. Looked up from germline, CDR1 is SGHDT and CDR2 is YYEEEE. The CDR3 bases are TGTGCCAGCAGCTATGGGACCGCCTACGAGCAGTACTTC. Translated: CASSYGTAYEQYF.

This clone was seen once. The V gene is TRBV25-1, the J gene TRBJ2-7; D is perhaps TRBD1 or TRBD2 (5 bases each). CDR1 is MGHDK and CDR2 is SYGVNS in the germline V gene. The ends were cut back, 1 base at V and 1 base at J, with 8 bases in the middle. CDR3 length: 14 amino acids. CDR3 coding DNA: TGTGCCAGCAGTGAATCGGGACGGTCCTACGAGCAGTACTTC. Protein: CASSESGRSYEQYF.

The chain couples TRBV28 to TRBJ2-1, with D perhaps being TRBD1 or TRBD2 (5 bases each). V gave up 5 bases and J gave up 2 bases, with 22 bases separating them. The CDR3 consists of 18 residues. Germline lookup yields CDR1 MDHEN and CDR2 SYDVKM. The CDR3 here is CASSLGASWGEAYNEQFF. In DNA, the CDR3 is TGTGCCAGCAGTCTCGGGGCTAGTTGGGGTGAAGCCTACAATGAGCAGTTCTTC.

The chain employs TRBV28 and TRBJ1-1; TRBD1 might be the D (5 bases). CDR3 size: 14 residues. CDR1 is MDHEN, CDR2 SYDVKM, per germline. Trimming took 7 bases from V and 5 from J, leaving 17 bases between them. CDR3 protein: CASKTVRIVTEAFF. DNA for the CDR3: TGTGCCAGCAAGACAGTCAGGATAGTAACTGAAGCTTTCTTT. Based on the CDR3 plus reference TRBV28 and TRBJ1-1, the full variable domain is DVKVTQSSRYLVKRTGEKVFLECVQDMDHENMFWYRQDPGLGLRLIYFSYDVKMKEKGDIPEGYSVSREKKERFSLILESASTNQTSMYLCASKTVRIVTEAFFGQGTRLTVV.

The chain recombines TRBV6-1 with TRBJ1-1, with D unresolved. The V and J ends lost 6 bases and 1 base respectively, with 12 bases between them. Germline values: CDR1 MNHNS, CDR2 SASEGT. The CDR3 is 14 residues long. The CDR3 loop is CASRLVPRNTEAFF. The DNA of the CDR3 is TGTGCCAGCAGACTGGTCCCTAGGAACACTGAAGCTTTCTTT.

This chain joins TRBV7-2 and TRBJ2-4, with TRBD1 identical over 10 bases. The CDR3 extends over 16 amino acids. Looked up from germline, CDR1 is SGHTA and CDR2 is FQGNSA. Unmatched junction bases numbered 6, after V lost 5 bases and J lost 2 bases. The CDR3 protein is CASSPRTGGTKNIQYF. In nucleotides, the CDR3 is TGTGCCAGCAGCCCTCGGACAGGGGGGACCAAAAACATTCAGTACTTC. Variable domain in full (rest from reference TRBV7-2 and TRBJ2-4): GAGVSQSPSNKVTEKGKDVELRCDPISGHTALYWYRQSLGQGLEFLIYFQGNSAPDKSGLPSDRFSAERTGGSVSTLTIQRTQQEDSAVYLCASSPRTGGTKNIQYFGAGTRLSVL.

J is TRBJ2-1 and V is TRBV19; 9 nucleotides align to TRBD2. Trimming removed 6 bases from V and 4 bases from J; junction bases left unmatched: 4. CDR1 is LNHDA, CDR2 SQIVND, per germline (reference sequence). The CDR3 has 14 residues. The CDR3 DNA sequence: TGTGCCAGTAGACCTAGCGGGACGTACAATGAGCAGTTCTTC. Protein product: CASRPSGTYNEQFF. The variable domain in full, with the rest retrieved from reference TRBV19 and TRBJ2-1, is DGGITQSPKYLFRKEGQNVTLSCEQNLNHDAMYWYRQDPGQGLRLIYYSQIVNDFQKGDIAEGYSVSREKKESFPLTVTSAQKNPTAFYLCASRPSGTYNEQFFGPGTRLTVL.

V is TRBV19 and J is TRBJ2-6, with TRBD1 matching over 7 bases. Germline CDR1 reads LNHDA; CDR2 reads SQIVND (reference sequence). The CDR3 covers 18 residues. V lost 9 bases and J lost 11; bases outside the gene matches: 25. The CDR3 sequence: CASRPQGVSRLWGHVLTF. CDR3 bases: TGTGCCAGCCGACCCCAGGGGGTTAGTAGACTCTGGGGCCACGTCCTGACTTTC.

J is TRBJ2-3 and V is TRBV28, with D possibly matching TRBD2 (6 bases). Trimming removed 7 bases from V and 4 bases from J, with 15 bases in between. Germline V gene data show CDR1 as MDHEN and CDR2 as SYDVKM. This CDR3 region has 14 residues. The CDR3 coding sequence is TGTGCCAGCAATTCCCCGCCGGGAGCAGATACGCAGTATTTT. This translates into CASNSPPGADTQYF.

In regard to this clone: The sample contains more than one DNA sequence encoding this CDR3. V and J are TRBV9 and TRBJ2-1; TRBD2 is a possible D gene (5 bases). Germline V lookup: CDR1 SGDLS, CDR2 YYNGEE. The CDR3 is made up of 15 amino acids. V lost 4 bases, J lost 0 bases, and 11 bases lay in between. The CDR3 sequence is CASSNLAGSYNEQFF. CDR3 nucleotide sequence: TGTGCCAGCAGCAATCTAGCTGGCTCCTACAATGAGCAGTTCTTC.

The V call is TRBV30, the J call TRBJ2-5; the D is unclear. The germline V and J ends were trimmed by 2 bases and 2 bases, with 6 bases remaining between them. The CDR3 is 12 amino acids. CDR1 is GTSNPN and CDR2 is SVGIG in the germline V gene (reference sequence). CDR3: CAWSSSQETQYF. In nucleotides, the CDR3 is TGTGCCTGGAGTTCATCACAAGAGACCCAGTACTTC. The full variable domain, its missing parts supplied by reference TRBV30 and TRBJ2-5, is SQTIHQWPATLVQPVGSPLSLECTVEGTSNPNLYWYRQAAGRGLQLLFYSVGIGQISSEVPQNLSASRPQDRQFILSSKKLLLSDSGFYLCAWSSSQETQYFGPGTRLLVL.

The chain is built from TRBV16 and TRBJ2-1; perhaps TRBD1 as D (5 bases). V gave up 0 bases and J gave up 2 bases, with 5 bases separating them. Germline V gene sequence: CDR1 KGHSY, CDR2 FQNENV. The CDR3 covers 14 residues. The CDR3 loop reads CASSQSGAYNEQFF. CDR3 in DNA: TGTGCCAGCAGCCAATCAGGGGCCTACAATGAGCAGTTCTTC.